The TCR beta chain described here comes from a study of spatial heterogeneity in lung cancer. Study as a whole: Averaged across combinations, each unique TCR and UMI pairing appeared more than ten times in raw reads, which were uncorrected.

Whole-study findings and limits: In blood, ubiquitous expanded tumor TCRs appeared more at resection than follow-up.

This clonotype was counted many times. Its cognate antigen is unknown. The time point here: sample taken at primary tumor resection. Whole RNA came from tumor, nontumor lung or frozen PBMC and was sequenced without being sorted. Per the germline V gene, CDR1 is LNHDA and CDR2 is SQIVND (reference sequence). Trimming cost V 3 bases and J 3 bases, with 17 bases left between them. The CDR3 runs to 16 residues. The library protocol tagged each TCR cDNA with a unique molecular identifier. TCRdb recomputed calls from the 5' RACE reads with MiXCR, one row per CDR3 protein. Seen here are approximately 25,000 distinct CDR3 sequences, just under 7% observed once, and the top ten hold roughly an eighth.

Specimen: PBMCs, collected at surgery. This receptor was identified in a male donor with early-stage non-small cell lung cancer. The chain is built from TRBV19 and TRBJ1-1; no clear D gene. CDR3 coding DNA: TGTGCCAGTAGTATGGTGTACGTAGGATCGGACACTGAAGCTTTCTTT. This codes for CASSMVYVGSDTEAFF.